These 11 T cell receptor beta chains were sequenced from one sample in a study of T cells in women clearing cervical HPV infection. Clones were read by immunoSEQ multiplex PCR, and TCRdb kept only the in-frame ones, dropping some. Its listing shows around 38,000 clones. Sequenced: blood buffy coat. These TCRs come from a woman between 18 and 69 years old with a cervical HPV16 infection that either progressed to CIN3+ or cleared (not recorded which).

CDR3 DNA (partial): TGTGCCATCAGTGGTGGGCCGAACACTGAA. The encoded protein is CAISGGPNTE. The CDR3 in its entirety is CAISGGPNTEAFF. V gene TRBV10-3 combines with J gene TRBJ1-1; no clear D. The sequenced fragment ends 3 residues before the CDR3 boundary, so the rest is inferred from the germline J gene. The CDR3 runs 13 residues. Germline V gene sequence: CDR1 ENHRY, CDR2 SYGVKD. V dropped 4 bases and J dropped 1 base, with 7 bases sitting between them.

Points on this clone: Read coverage stops 3 residues before the CDR3 terminus; the germline J gene supplies the remainder. The chain links TRBV20-1 to TRBJ2-1, with D possibly matching TRBD2 (6 bases). The CDR3 has 13 amino acids. Germline V gives CDR1 DFQATT, CDR2 SNEGSKA (reference sequence). V was clipped by 6 bases and J by 6 bases, with 15 bases between them. The CDR3 DNA, read in part, is TGCAGTGCCCTCCCCCTAGCGTTCAATGAG. Amino acids: CSALPLAFNE. The whole CDR3 protein is CSALPLAFNEQFF.

As concerns this clone: The read ends 3 residues shy of where the CDR3 ends; the end is completed using the germline J gene. V is TRBV6-1 and J is TRBJ1-5; no firm D call. CDR1 is MNHNS, CDR2 SASEGT, per germline. V lost 3 bases to trimming and J lost 5 bases, with 5 bases between them. This CDR3 contains 12 residues. CDR3 sequence reads: CASSDPYQPQHF. CDR3 DNA (partial): TGTGCCAGCAGTGACCCTTATCAGCCC.

Concerning this clone: The read terminates 3 residues before the CDR3 end, so the remaining end is supplied by the germline J gene. The chain is built from TRBV4-1 and TRBJ2-2, with a weak D call TRBD2 (5 bases). The germline gives CDR1 MGHRA, CDR2 YSYEKL. This CDR3 has 14 amino acids. V was cut by 3 bases and J by 7 bases, with 12 bases left in between. The CDR3 loop is CASSHGLRDGELFF. The CDR3 bases that were read are TGCGCCAGCAGCCATGGACTTCGGGACGGGGAG.

A word on this clone: The read is 3 residues too short to cover the CDR3 end, so that end is filled in from the germline J gene. The V call is TRBV5-1, the J call TRBJ2-5, with a possible D match to TRBD2 (6 bases). Trimming pared 3 bases from V and 5 bases from J, leaving 17 bases between. This CDR3 contains 15 residues. Germline V gene sequence: CDR1 SGHRS, CDR2 YFSETQ. The CDR3 DNA, read in part, is TGCGCCAGCAGCTCCTCGGGACTCCCAAGGGAGACC. It encodes CASSSSGLPRET. The CDR3 in full is CASSSSGLPRETQYF.

As regards this clone: The read terminates 3 residues before the CDR3 end, so the remaining end is supplied by the germline J gene. The rearrangement uses TRBV5-1 and TRBJ2-2, with 10 positions matching TRBD2. The CDR3 runs 16 residues. J lost 4 bases, V lost 5 bases, and 8 bases had no gene match. Germline V gene lookup returns CDR1 SGHRS and CDR2 YFSETQ. CDR3 DNA, as far as it was read: TGCGCCAGCAGGTCCTGGCTAGCGGGGGTCACCGGGGAG. Translating gives CASRSWLAGVTGE. The entire CDR3 protein is CASRSWLAGVTGELFF. Supplemented by reference TRBV5-1 and TRBJ2-2, the full variable domain reads KAGVTQTPRYLIKTRGQQVTLSCSPISGHRSVSWYQQTPGQGLQFLFEYFSETQRNKGNFPGRFSGRQFSNSRSEMNVSTLELGDSALYLCASRSWLAGVTGELFFGEGSRLTVL.

Comments on this clone: The DNA ends 3 residues before the CDR3 does, and the rest of the CDR3 is filled in from the germline J gene. The chain combines TRBV19 with TRBJ1-3; the match to TRBD1 covers 7 bases. With 3 bases clipped from V and 4 bases from J, the junction kept 6 bases outside the gene matches. Germline values: CDR1 LNHDA, CDR2 SQIVND (reference sequence). CDR3 length: 15 residues. CDR3 residues: CASSIGTGAGNTIYF. The CDR3 DNA, read in part, is TGTGCCAGTAGTATCGGAACAGGGGCCGGAAACACC.

As for this clone: The observed sequence ends 3 residues before the CDR3 terminus, with the missing tail filled in from the germline J gene. This rearrangement joins TRBV7-9 to TRBJ2-7, with D possibly matching TRBD2 (5 bases). CDR1 and CDR2 (germline): SEHNR, FQNEAQ (reference sequence). Trimming stripped 5 bases from V and 2 bases from J, with 13 bases between. The CDR3 runs 14 residues. The DNA read from the CDR3 is TGTGCCAGCAGCCCTGGACTGGAACCCTACGAG. This sequence encodes CASSPGLEPYE. Given in full, the CDR3 is CASSPGLEPYEQYF.

Concerning this clone itself: The read falls 3 residues short of the CDR3 end, and the missing part is taken from the germline J gene. V gene TRBV19 combines with J gene TRBJ1-1; D possibly corresponds to TRBD1 (6 bases). The germline gives CDR1 LNHDA, CDR2 SQIVND (reference sequence). The CDR3 spans 13 residues. Trimming removed 8 bases at V and 5 bases at J, with 15 bases between. The CDR3 sequence: CASSLQGPTEAFF. The sequenced CDR3 bases are TGTGCCAGTTCGCTCCAGGGGCCGACTGAA.

As to this clone: The read terminates 3 residues before the CDR3 end, so the remaining end is supplied by the germline J gene. J is TRBJ2-2 and V is TRBV14, with 7 bases lining up with TRBD2. With 4 bases clipped from V and 4 bases from J, the junction kept 3 bases outside the gene matches. The CDR3 extends over 14 amino acids. The V gene's germline CDR1 is SGHDN and CDR2 FVKESK. The CDR3 here is CASSRGGTTGELFF. The sequenced CDR3 bases are TGTGCCAGCAGCCGCGGGGGTACCACCGGGGAG.

A note on this clone: The sequence runs out 3 residues before the end of the CDR3; the remainder is reconstructed from the germline J gene. The J gene is TRBJ1-2, the V gene TRBV12-3 or TRBV12-4, with D possibly being TRBD1 (6 bases). The CDR3 is 15 amino acids. The ends were cut back, 2 bases at V and 2 bases at J, with 12 bases in the middle. CDR3 region: CASSLKSGDNYGYTF. The sequenced CDR3 bases are TGTGCCAGCAGTTTAAAATCAGGGGACAACTATGGC.